What follows describes a single T cell receptor (beta chain). The CDR3 sequence is 13 residues long. Germline-derived CDR1 and CDR2 are SGHTA and FQGTGA. V was shortened by 5 bases and J by 2 bases, with 9 bases between the two germline ends. The data stem from a study of blood T cell repertoires in COVID-19. Study overall: From the United States, Italy and Spain came samples of acute and convalescent COVID-19. Sources were T cells, B-cell-depleted T cells, or PBMCs; the material itself was cDNA or gDNA.

Clones were sequenced by immunoSEQ multiplex PCR, and TCRdb holds only the in-frame ones, with some missing. There are 290,000 or so clones in the sample; just over 90% occur only once, and 2.2% lies in the top ten. The sequence derives from a woman aged 25 to 39 with COVID-19, enrolled during active disease. V is TRBV7-3 and J is TRBJ1-2; a possible D gene is TRBD1 (5 bases). Sample: peripheral blood. CDR3 region: CASSATVNYGYTF. The CDR3 region has the DNA TGTGCCAGCAGCGCGACAGTCAACTATGGCTACACCTTC.